The clone carrying this T cell receptor beta chain has at least ten counts. Its antigen remains unidentified. Per individual sample, total RNA of at least 5.5 micrograms was extracted. Germline assignment: CDR1 MGHDK and CDR2 SYGVNS. This CDR3 region has 13 residues. Trimming pared 2 bases from V and 5 bases from J, leaving 9 bases between. The data originate from a study of blood T cells in healthy people across ages. Findings and limits, study-wide: The CMV status of each donor remained undetermined, and this could have confounded shifts in expanded clonotypes.

Alongside a J-beta primer mix, a sample-barcoded 5' primer served in a second PCR lasting about 7 to 11 cycles. TCRdb re-derived calls from the 5' RACE reads in MiXCR, one entry per CDR3 protein. Of approximately 2,000,000 distinct CDR3 sequences detected, about two fifths appear once; the ten largest clones hold more than 20%. Specimen: blood. The chain combines TRBV25-1 with TRBJ2-5; TRBD1 is a possible D gene (5 bases). This clonotype was sampled from a human donor in good health. The CDR3 nucleotides read TGTGCCAGCAGTGAAAGGGGCCGTGAGACCCAGTACTTC. Its protein product is CASSERGRETQYF.